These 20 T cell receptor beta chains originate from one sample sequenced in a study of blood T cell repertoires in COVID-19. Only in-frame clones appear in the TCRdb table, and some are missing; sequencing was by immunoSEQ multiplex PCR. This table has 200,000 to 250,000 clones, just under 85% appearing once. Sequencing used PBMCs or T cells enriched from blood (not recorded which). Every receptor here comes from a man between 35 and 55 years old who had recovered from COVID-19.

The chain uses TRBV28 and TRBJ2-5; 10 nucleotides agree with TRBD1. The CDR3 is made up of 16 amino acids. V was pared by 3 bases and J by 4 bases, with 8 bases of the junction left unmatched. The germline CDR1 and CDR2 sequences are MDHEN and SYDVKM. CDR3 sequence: CASSLEDRGRGETQYF. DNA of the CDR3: TGTGCCAGCAGTTTGGAGGACAGGGGGAGAGGAGAGACCCAGTACTTC.

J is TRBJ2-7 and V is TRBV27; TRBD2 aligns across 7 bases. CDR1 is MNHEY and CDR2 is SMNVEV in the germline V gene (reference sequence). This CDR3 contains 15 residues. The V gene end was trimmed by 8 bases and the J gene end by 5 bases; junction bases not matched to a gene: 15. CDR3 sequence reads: CASPPGAGAQNEQYF. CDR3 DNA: TGTGCCAGCCCTCCCGGCGCGGGAGCTCAGAACGAGCAGTACTTC.

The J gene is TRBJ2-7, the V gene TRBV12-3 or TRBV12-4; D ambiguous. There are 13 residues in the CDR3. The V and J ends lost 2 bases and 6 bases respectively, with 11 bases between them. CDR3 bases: TGTGCCAGCAGTTTATTTCCGTCTCGCGAGCAGTACTTC. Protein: CASSLFPSREQYF.

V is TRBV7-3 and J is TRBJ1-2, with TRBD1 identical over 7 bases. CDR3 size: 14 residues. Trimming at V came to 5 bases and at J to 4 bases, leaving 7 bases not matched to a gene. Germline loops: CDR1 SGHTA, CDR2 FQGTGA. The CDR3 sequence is CASSRPGTVYGYTF. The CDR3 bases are TGTGCCAGCAGCCGACCCGGGACAGTCTATGGCTACACCTTC.

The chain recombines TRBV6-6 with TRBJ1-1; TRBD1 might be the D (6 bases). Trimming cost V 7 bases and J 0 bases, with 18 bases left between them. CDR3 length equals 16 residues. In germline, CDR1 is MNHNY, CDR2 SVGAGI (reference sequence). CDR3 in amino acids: CASTLTGQYMNTEAFF. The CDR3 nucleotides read TGTGCCAGCACCCTAACAGGACAGTACATGAACACTGAAGCTTTCTTT.

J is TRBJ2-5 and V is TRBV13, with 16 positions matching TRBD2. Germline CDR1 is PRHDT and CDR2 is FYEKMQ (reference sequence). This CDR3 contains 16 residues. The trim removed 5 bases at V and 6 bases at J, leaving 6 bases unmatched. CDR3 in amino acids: CASSPGLAGGPKTQYF. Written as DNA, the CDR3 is TGTGCCAGCAGCCCGGGACTAGCGGGGGGGCCAAAGACCCAGTACTTC.

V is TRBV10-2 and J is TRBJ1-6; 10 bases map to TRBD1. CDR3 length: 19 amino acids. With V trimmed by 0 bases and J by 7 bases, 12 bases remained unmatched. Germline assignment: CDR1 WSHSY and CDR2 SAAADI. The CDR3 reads CASSESMTGQGTSNSPLHF. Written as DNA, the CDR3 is TGCGCCAGCAGTGAGTCGATGACGGGACAGGGGACCAGCAATTCACCCCTCCACTTT.

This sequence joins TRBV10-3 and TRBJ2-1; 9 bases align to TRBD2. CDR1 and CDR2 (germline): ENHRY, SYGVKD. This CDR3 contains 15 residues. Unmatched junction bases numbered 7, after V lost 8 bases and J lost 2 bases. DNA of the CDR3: TGTGCCATCGGGATAGCGGGAGATCCCTACAATGAGCAGTTCTTC. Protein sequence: CAIGIAGDPYNEQFF.

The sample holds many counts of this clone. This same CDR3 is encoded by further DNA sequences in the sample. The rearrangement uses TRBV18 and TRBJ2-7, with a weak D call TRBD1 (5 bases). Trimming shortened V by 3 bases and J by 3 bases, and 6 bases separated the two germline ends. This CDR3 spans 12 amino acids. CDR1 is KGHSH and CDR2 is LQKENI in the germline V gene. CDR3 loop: CASSPDSYEQYF. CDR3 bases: TGTGCCAGCTCACCCGACAGCTACGAGCAGTACTTC.

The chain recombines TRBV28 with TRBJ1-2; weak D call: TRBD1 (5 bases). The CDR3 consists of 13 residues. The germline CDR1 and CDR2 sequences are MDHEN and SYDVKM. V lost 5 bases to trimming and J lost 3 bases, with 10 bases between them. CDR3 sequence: CASSVSGYYGYTF. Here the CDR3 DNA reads TGTGCCAGCAGTGTTTCAGGGTACTATGGCTACACCTTC.

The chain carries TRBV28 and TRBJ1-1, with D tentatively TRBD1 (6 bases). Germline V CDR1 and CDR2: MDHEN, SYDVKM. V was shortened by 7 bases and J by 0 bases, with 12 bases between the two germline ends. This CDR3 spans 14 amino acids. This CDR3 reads CASTWGGLNTEAFF. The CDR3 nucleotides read TGTGCCAGCACCTGGGGGGGCCTGAACACTGAAGCTTTCTTT.

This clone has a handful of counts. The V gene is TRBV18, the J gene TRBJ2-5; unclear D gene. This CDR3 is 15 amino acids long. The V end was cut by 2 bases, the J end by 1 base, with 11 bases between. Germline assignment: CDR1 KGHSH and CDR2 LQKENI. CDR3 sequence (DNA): TGTGCCAGCTCACCAACACCACTACCCCAAGAGACCCAGTACTTC. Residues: CASSPTPLPQETQYF.

The CDR3 loop reads CSVQPARDRGTDTQYF. CDR3 nucleotides: TGCAGCGTTCAACCAGCCCGGGACAGGGGCACAGATACGCAGTATTTT. This sequence joins TRBV29-1 and TRBJ2-3; 9 bases map to TRBD1. Germline V gene sequence: CDR1 SQVTM, CDR2 ANQGSEA. J lost 1 base, V lost 5 bases, and 10 bases had no gene match. The length of the CDR3 is 16 residues.

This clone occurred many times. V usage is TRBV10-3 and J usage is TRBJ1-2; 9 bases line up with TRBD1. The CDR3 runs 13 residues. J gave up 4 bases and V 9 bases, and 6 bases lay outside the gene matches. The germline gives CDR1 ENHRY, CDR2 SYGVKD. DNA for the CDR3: TGTGCCATTCAACCGGGACAGGGCTATGGCTACACCTTC. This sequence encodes CAIQPGQGYGYTF.

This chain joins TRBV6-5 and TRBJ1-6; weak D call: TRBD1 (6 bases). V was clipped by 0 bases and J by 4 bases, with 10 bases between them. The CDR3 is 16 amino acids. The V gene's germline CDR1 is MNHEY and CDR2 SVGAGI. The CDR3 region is CASSYSGQPYNSPLHF. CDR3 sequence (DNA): TGTGCCAGCAGTTACTCAGGACAGCCTTATAATTCACCCCTCCACTTT.

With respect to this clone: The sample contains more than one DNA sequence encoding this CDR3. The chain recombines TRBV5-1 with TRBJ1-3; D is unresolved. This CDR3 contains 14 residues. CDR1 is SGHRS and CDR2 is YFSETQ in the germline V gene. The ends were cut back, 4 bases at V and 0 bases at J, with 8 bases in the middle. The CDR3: CASSDSGSGNTIYF. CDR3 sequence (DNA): TGCGCCAGCAGCGACTCGGGCTCTGGAAACACCATATATTTT.

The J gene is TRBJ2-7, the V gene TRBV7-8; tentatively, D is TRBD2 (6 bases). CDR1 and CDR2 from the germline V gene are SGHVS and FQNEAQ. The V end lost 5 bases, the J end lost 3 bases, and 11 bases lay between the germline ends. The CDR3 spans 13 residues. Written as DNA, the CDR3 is TGTGCCAGCAGCATGGGACTCGGCTACGAGCAGTACTTC. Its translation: CASSMGLGYEQYF. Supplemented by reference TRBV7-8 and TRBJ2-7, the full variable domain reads GAGVSQSPRYKVAKRGQDVALRCDPISGHVSLFWYQQALGQGPEFLTYFQNEAQLDKSGLPSDRFFAERPEGSVSTLKIQRTQQEDSAVYLCASSMGLGYEQYFGPGTRLTVT.

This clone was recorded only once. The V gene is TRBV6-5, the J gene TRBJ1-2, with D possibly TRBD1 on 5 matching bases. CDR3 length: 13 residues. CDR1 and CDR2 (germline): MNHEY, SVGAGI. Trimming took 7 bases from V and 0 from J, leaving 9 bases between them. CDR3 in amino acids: CASKRTTNYGYTF. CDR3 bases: TGTGCCAGCAAGAGGACAACTAACTATGGCTACACCTTC.

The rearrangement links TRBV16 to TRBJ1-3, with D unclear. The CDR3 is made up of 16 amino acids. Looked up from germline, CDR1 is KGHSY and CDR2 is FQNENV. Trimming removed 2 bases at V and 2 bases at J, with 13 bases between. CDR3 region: CASSQTPSGTGNTIYF. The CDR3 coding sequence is TGTGCCAGCAGCCAAACCCCGTCCGGGACTGGAAACACCATATATTTT.

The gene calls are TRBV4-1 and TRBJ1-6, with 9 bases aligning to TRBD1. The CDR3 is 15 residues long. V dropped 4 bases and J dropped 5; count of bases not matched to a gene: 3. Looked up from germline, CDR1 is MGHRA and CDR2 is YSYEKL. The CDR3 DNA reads TGCGCCAGCAGCCTCCGGGACAGGGATAATTCACCCCTCCACTTT. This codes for CASSLRDRDNSPLHF.